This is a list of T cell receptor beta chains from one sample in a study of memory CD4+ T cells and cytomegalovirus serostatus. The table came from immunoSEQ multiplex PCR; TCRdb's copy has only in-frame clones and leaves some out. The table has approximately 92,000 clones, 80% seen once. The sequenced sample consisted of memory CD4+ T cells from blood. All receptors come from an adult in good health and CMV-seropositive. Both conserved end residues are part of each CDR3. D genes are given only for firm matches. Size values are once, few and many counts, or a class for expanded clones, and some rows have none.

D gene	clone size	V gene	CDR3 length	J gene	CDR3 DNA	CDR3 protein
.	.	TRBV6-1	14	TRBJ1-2	TGTGCCAGCAGTGAAGGGGGGTCCTTATATGGCTACACCTTC	CASSEGGSLYGYTF
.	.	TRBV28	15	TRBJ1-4	TGTGCCAGCAGTTTAATAGTAAGCCAACCTGGAAAACTGTTTTTT	CASSLIVSQPGKLFF
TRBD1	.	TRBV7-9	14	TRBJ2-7	TGTGCCAGCAGCCGGGGACAGGGTGGCTACGAGCAGTACTTC	CASSRGQGGYEQYF
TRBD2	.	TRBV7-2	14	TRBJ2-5	TGTGCCAGCAGCTCTCCGGGACTAAAAGAGACCCAGTACTTC	CASSSPGLKETQYF
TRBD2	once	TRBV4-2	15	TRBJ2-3	TGTGCCAGCAGCCAAGCGATAGCGGGACGAAATACGCAGTATTTT	CASSQAIAGRNTQYF
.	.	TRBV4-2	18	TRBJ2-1	TGTGCCAGCAGCCAGGGATCCTACCGAGGGGGAGTGCGGAATGAGCAGTTCTTC	CASSQGSYRGGVRNEQFF
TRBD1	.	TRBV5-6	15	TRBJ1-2	TGTGCCAGCAGCACACGACAGGGGTGGAACTATGGCTACACCTTC	CASSTRQGWNYGYTF
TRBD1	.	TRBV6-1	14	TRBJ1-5	TGTGCCAGCAGTGAAACAGGGGGCAGGCAGCCCCAGCATTTT	CASSETGGRQPQHF
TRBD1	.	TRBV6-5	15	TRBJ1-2	TGTGCCAGCAGGCCTACCGGGACAGGGTGGTATGGCTACACCTTC	CASRPTGTGWYGYTF
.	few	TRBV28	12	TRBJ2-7	TGTGCCAGCAGTGGTCCCTGGTACGAGCAGTACTTC	CASSGPWYEQYF
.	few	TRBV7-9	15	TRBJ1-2	TGTGCCAGCAGCTCTTACAGGGAGGTGGGCTATGGCTACACCTTC	CASSSYREVGYGYTF
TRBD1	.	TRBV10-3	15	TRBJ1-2	TGTGCCATCAGTGAGTCGTCTAGGACAGGGGACGGCTACACCTTC	CAISESSRTGDGYTF
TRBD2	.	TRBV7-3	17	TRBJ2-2	TGTGCCAGCAGCTTAAGAGCTAGCGGACAGAACACCGGGGAGCTGTTTTTT	CASSLRASGQNTGELFF
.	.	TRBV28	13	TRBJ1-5	TGTGCCAGCAGTTTCCTCGCAAATCAGCCCCAGCATTTT	CASSFLANQPQHF
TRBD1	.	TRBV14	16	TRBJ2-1	TGTGCCAGCAGACGATCCGGGACAGGGGCAGGGAATGAGCAGTTCTTC	CASRRSGTGAGNEQFF
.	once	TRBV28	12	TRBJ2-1	TGTGCCAGCAGTCAAGGGGAAAATGAGCAGTTCTTC	CASSQGENEQFF
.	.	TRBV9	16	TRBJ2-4	TGTGCCAGCAGCGTAGGGGGGGGCGCTGCCAAAAACATTCAGTACTTC	CASSVGGGAAKNIQYF
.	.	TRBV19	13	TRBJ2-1	TGTGCCAGTAGTTATGGCGCCTACAATGAGCAGTTCTTC	CASSYGAYNEQFF
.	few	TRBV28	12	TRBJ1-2	TGTGCCAGCAGCCTGGGGGTCTATGGCTACACCTTC	CASSLGVYGYTF
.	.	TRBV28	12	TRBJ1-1	TGTGCCAGCAGTTTATCCCACAGTTGGGCTTTCTTT	CASSLSHSWAFF
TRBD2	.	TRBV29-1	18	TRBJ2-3	TGCAGCGCCCCGGGACTAGCGGGGGGGTTTTTTAGCACAGATACGCAGTATTTT	CSAPGLAGGFFSTDTQYF
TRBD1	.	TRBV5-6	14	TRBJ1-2	TGTGCCAGCAGCCACCAACAGGGGACCTATGGCTACACCTTC	CASSHQQGTYGYTF
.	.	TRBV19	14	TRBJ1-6	TGTGCCAGTAGTATAACCGATCAGAATTCACCCCTCCACTTT	CASSITDQNSPLHF
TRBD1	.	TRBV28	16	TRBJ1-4	TGTGCCAGCAGACTAGCACCGGGACAGGGCCATGAAAAACTGTTTTTT	CASRLAPGQGHEKLFF
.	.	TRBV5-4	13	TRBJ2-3	TGTGCCAGCAGCGTCGAAGGTACAGATACGCAGTATTTT	CASSVEGTDTQYF
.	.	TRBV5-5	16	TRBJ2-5	TGTGCCAGCAGCTTGGGTGCAGGGGCATACCAAGAGACCCAGTACTTC	CASSLGAGAYQETQYF
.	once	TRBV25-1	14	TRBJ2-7	TGTGCCAGCAGTCGGGCAGGGCAATCCTACGAGCAGTACTTC	CASSRAGQSYEQYF
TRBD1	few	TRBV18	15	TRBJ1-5	TGTGCCAGCTCACAATCACAGGGGTTGGATCAGCCCCAGCATTTT	CASSQSQGLDQPQHF
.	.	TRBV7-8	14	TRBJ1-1	TGTGCCAGCAGCTTAGAGGGGGGTTACACTGAAGCTTTCTTT	CASSLEGGYTEAFF
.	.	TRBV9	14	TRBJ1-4	TGTGCCAGCAGCGTAGCCCCATCGGAAGAAAAACTGTTTTTT	CASSVAPSEEKLFF
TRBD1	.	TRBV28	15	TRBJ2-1	TGTGCCAGCAGTTTATTGCAGGGGGCTAGGGATGAGCAGTTCTTC	CASSLLQGARDEQFF
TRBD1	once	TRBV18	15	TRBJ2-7	TGTGCCAGCTCACCGCCAAGGGACAGGGGAGGCGAGCAGTACTTC	CASSPPRDRGGEQYF
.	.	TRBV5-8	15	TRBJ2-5	TGTGCCAGCAGCTTGGGAGGACTGCGATCGGGGACCCAGTACTTC	CASSLGGLRSGTQYF
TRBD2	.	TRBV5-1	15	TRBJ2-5	TGCGCCAGCAGCACCATAGCGGGAGCGCGTGAGACCCAGTACTTC	CASSTIAGARETQYF
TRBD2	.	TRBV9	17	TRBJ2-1	TGTGCCAGCAGCGTTAGTGGGGTGGGCGGGAGATACAATGAGCAGTTCTTC	CASSVSGVGGRYNEQFF
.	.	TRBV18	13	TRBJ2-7	TGTGCCAGCTCGGCGGGCGGGTTATACGAGCAGTACTTC	CASSAGGLYEQYF
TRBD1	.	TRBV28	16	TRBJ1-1	TGTGCCAGCAGGTACAGGGGGCTTCGGTCGAACACTGAAGCTTTCTTT	CASRYRGLRSNTEAFF